Each of the 31 T cell receptor beta chains below was sequenced from the same sample in a study of blood T cell repertoires in COVID-19. Libraries were prepared by immunoSEQ multiplex PCR; TCRdb keeps only in-frame clonotypes and omits some of them. The repertoire includes 200,000 to 250,000 clones, about four fifths of them detected once, and approximately 6.6% sits in the top ten. The specimen sequenced was PBMCs or T cells enriched from blood (not recorded which). The receptors come from a woman aged 40-49 years who had recovered from COVID-19.

V is TRBV5-1 and J is TRBJ2-2, with 9 positions matching TRBD2. The CDR3 is made up of 16 amino acids. Germline V gives CDR1 SGHRS, CDR2 YFSETQ. Trimming cost V 6 bases and J 7 bases; bases outside gene matches: 13. In nucleotides, the CDR3 is TGCGCCAGCACACGACTTAGCGGGAGTAGTTACGGGGAGCTGTTTTTT. It encodes CASTRLSGSSYGELFF.

The CDR3 protein is CASSLWVGGPTDTQYF. Here the CDR3 DNA reads TGTGCCAGCAGCTTATGGGTGGGAGGGCCGACGGATACGCAGTATTTT. The gene calls are TRBV7-3 and TRBJ2-3; 7 positions match TRBD2. This CDR3 region has 16 residues. V lost 2 bases to trimming and J lost 6 bases; unmatched junction nucleotides: 11. CDR1 and CDR2 from the germline V gene are SGHTA and FQGTGA.

The chain combines TRBV30 with TRBJ2-4, with D maybe TRBD1 (6 bases). Germline CDR1 GTSNPN, CDR2 SVGIG (reference sequence). V dropped 3 bases and J dropped 13 bases, with 22 bases sitting between them. There are 14 residues in the CDR3. This CDR3 is CAWSKTTGNPPQYF. The DNA of the CDR3 is TGTGCCTGGAGCAAAACCACAGGGAACCCCCCACAGTACTTC.

The CDR3 region is CASSSIGGQGYGYTF. The DNA of the CDR3 is TGTGCCAGCAGCTCGATCGGGGGACAGGGGTATGGCTACACCTTC. The chain is built from TRBV11-2 and TRBJ1-2, with 10 nucleotides matching TRBD1. J was trimmed by 5 bases and V by 4 bases; bases with no gene match: 7. Germline values: CDR1 SGHAT, CDR2 FQNNGV. CDR3 length equals 15 residues. Complete variable domain (other parts from reference TRBV11-2 and TRBJ1-2): EAGVAQSPRYKIIEKRQSVAFWCNPISGHATLYWYQQILGQGPKLLIQFQNNGVVDDSQLPKDRFSAERLKGVDSTLKIQPAKLEDSAVYLCASSSIGGQGYGYTFGSGTRLTVV.

The chain couples TRBV6-5 to TRBJ2-1; TRBD2 agrees at 7 bases. The CDR3 covers 15 residues. V lost 8 bases to trimming and J lost 6 bases; unmatched junction nucleotides: 13. Germline assignment: CDR1 MNHEY and CDR2 SVGAGI. The CDR3 here is CASRLEGGLINEQFF. CDR3 bases: TGTGCCAGCCGGCTAGAGGGAGGGCTTATCAATGAGCAGTTCTTC.

The rearrangement uses TRBV3-1 (or the pseudogene TRBV3-2) and TRBJ2-5; TRBD2 matches 9 bases. Germline CDR1 is LGHDT and CDR2 is YNNKEL (reference sequence). The CDR3 contains 16 residues. Unmatched junction bases numbered 3, after V lost 0 bases and J lost 1 base. The CDR3 region is CASSQDWREGQETQYF. CDR3 coding DNA: TGTGCCAGCAGCCAAGATTGGCGGGAGGGCCAAGAGACCCAGTACTTC.

The genes are TRBV4-3 and TRBJ1-1; TRBD1 is a possible D gene (5 bases). V was shortened by 0 bases and J by 10 bases, with 15 bases between the two germline ends. Germline assignment: CDR1 LGHNA and CDR2 YSLEER. CDR3 length: 14 amino acids. This CDR3 is CASSQDPQGIGAFF. The CDR3, as DNA: TGCGCCAGCAGCCAAGATCCGCAGGGCATTGGAGCTTTCTTT.

Concerning this clone: Other nucleotide sequences from this sample produce the same CDR3. The rearrangement joins TRBV18 to TRBJ2-2, with TRBD1 identical over 7 bases. The CDR3 runs to 15 residues. Germline CDR1 reads KGHSH; CDR2 reads LQKENI. With V trimmed by 2 bases and J by 1 base, 1 base remained unmatched. Here the CDR3 reads CASSPGQENTGELFF. CDR3 nucleotide sequence: TGTGCCAGCTCACCAGGACAGGAGAACACCGGGGAGCTGTTTTTT.

The V gene is TRBV7-2, the J gene TRBJ1-1; D not certain. The CDR3 consists of 13 residues. The ends were cut back, 3 bases at V and 0 bases at J, with 5 bases in the middle. Germline V gene lookup returns CDR1 SGHTA and CDR2 FQGNSA. Written as DNA, the CDR3 is TGTGCCAGCAGCTTTCAAATGAACACTGAAGCTTTCTTT. Protein product: CASSFQMNTEAFF.

The table lists this clone with a count of one. The genes are TRBV10-3 and TRBJ1-5; TRBD1 agrees at 7 bases. The CDR3 runs 14 residues. The J segment lost 6 bases and the V segment lost 6 bases, leaving 8 bases of the junction unmatched. Germline values: CDR1 ENHRY, CDR2 SYGVKD. DNA of the CDR3: TGTGCCATCAGACCCGACAGGGTGGGTCAGCCCCAGCATTTT. It translates to CAIRPDRVGQPQHF.

The rearrangement uses TRBV15 and TRBJ1-1; D possibly corresponds to TRBD1 (6 bases). With 0 bases removed from V and 7 bases from J, the gap between germline ends came to 9 bases. The CDR3 runs to 13 residues. In germline, CDR1 is LNHNV, CDR2 YYDKDF (reference sequence). In DNA form, the CDR3 reads TGTGCCACCAGCAGAGATGAGGGGGTTGAAGCTTTCTTT. It specifies CATSRDEGVEAFF.

The table lists this clone with a count of one. The V call is TRBV29-1, the J call TRBJ2-1, with unresolved D. The CDR3 loop spans 15 amino acids. V was pared by 6 bases and J by 1 base, with 16 bases between. The germline gives CDR1 SQVTM, CDR2 ANQGSEA. Here the CDR3 DNA reads TGCAGCGTGGCGCTCGACTCGCGGTCCTACAATGAGCAGTTCTTC. The encoded protein is CSVALDSRSYNEQFF.

This sequence joins TRBV19 and TRBJ1-5; TRBD1 is a possible D gene (5 bases). This CDR3 is built from 16 residues. Germline assignment: CDR1 LNHDA and CDR2 SQIVND (reference sequence). Trimming pared 4 bases from V and 5 bases from J, leaving 18 bases between. CDR3 sequence reads: CASSTLRRGRDQPQHF. CDR3 DNA sequence: TGTGCCAGTAGTACCCTCCGTCGAGGCAGGGATCAGCCCCAGCATTTT.

This chain joins TRBV29-1 and TRBJ1-2; perhaps TRBD1 as D (5 bases). The V gene lost 6 bases and the J gene lost 5 bases, with 13 bases spanning the gap. The CDR3 length is 12 residues. From germline, CDR1 is SQVTM and CDR2 ANQGSEA. This chain's CDR3 is CSVRDSSYGYTF. Here the CDR3 DNA reads TGCAGCGTCCGGGACTCAAGTTATGGCTACACCTTC. Combining the CDR3 with reference TRBV29-1 and TRBJ1-2 gives the whole variable domain SAVISQKPSRDICQRGTSLTIQCQVDSQVTMMFWYRQQPGQSLTLIATANQGSEATYESGFVIDKFPISRPNLTFSTLTVSNMSPEDSSIYLCSVRDSSYGYTFGSGTRLTVV.

The genes are TRBV5-4 and TRBJ2-5; 11 bases are shared with TRBD2. This CDR3 comprises 16 residues. V was pared by 2 bases and J by 5 bases, with 8 bases of the junction left unmatched. Looked up from germline, CDR1 is SGHNT and CDR2 is YYREEE (reference sequence). The CDR3 sequence: CASSFTSGSPRETQYF. The CDR3 region has the DNA TGTGCCAGCAGCTTTACTAGCGGGAGCCCCCGGGAGACCCAGTACTTC. Full variable domain (missing parts from reference TRBV5-4 and TRBJ2-5): ETGVTQSPTHLIKTRGQQVTLRCSSQSGHNTVSWYQQALGQGPQFIFQYYREEENGRGNFPPRFSGLQFPNYSSELNVNALELDDSALYLCASSFTSGSPRETQYFGPGTRLLVL.

The chain joins TRBV20-1 to TRBJ1-1; a weak D match, TRBD1 (5 bases). Deletions cut 7 bases from V and 1 base from J, with 7 bases between. Germline V gene lookup returns CDR1 DFQATT and CDR2 SNEGSKA (reference sequence). CDR3 length equals 11 residues. The DNA of the CDR3 is TGCAGTGGCACAGGGAACACTGAAGCTTTCTTT. It specifies CSGTGNTEAFF.

This rearrangement joins TRBV5-1 to TRBJ2-3; 14 positions match TRBD2. This CDR3 region has 17 residues. The V segment lost 0 bases and the J segment 4 bases; nucleotides outside the gene matches: 4. Germline assignment: CDR1 SGHRS and CDR2 YFSETQ. This CDR3 is CASSLGGLAGASDTQYF. CDR3 DNA: TGCGCCAGCAGCTTGGGGGGACTAGCGGGAGCCTCAGATACGCAGTATTTT.

V is TRBV3-1 (or the pseudogene TRBV3-2) and J is TRBJ2-5, with a weak D call TRBD2 (5 bases). Trimming took off 1 base at V and 4 bases at J, with 7 bases between the two ends. There are 13 residues in the CDR3. Germline V CDR1 and CDR2: LGHDT, YNNKEL (reference sequence). DNA of the CDR3: TGTGCCAGCAGCCAAGCGGGAATAGAGACCCAGTACTTC. As protein: CASSQAGIETQYF.

The V gene is TRBV24-1, the J gene TRBJ1-2, with D maybe TRBD1 (6 bases). The germline CDR1 and CDR2 sequences are KGHDR and SFDVKD. The germline V and J ends were trimmed by 4 bases and 3 bases, with 14 bases remaining between them. CDR3 length: 15 amino acids. The CDR3 spells CATSDPGTRDYGYTF. In DNA, the CDR3 is TGTGCCACCAGTGACCCCGGGACAAGAGACTATGGCTACACCTTC.

The chain joins TRBV21-1 to TRBJ1-5. TRBV21-1 is classified as a pseudogene. The CDR3 runs 18 residues. This CDR3 reads CASISRWVCGEGNQPQHF. As DNA, the CDR3 is TGTGCCAGCATCTCCCGGTGGGTTTGCGGGGAAGGCAATCAGCCCCAGCATTTT.

The chain employs TRBV2 and TRBJ2-1; D might be TRBD2 (5 bases). Germline V gives CDR1 SNHLY, CDR2 FYNNEI. The CDR3 has 12 amino acids. Trimming removed 10 bases from V and 4 bases from J, with 11 bases in between. DNA of the CDR3: TGTGCCACCGCAGCGGATTACAATGAGCAGTTCTTC. The encoded protein is CATAADYNEQFF.

The chain links TRBV20-1 to TRBJ2-1; TRBD2 might be the D (6 bases). Trimming removed 3 bases at V and 6 bases at J, with 18 bases between. Germline V gene data show CDR1 as DFQATT and CDR2 as SNEGSKA (reference sequence). The CDR3 has 15 amino acids. Here the CDR3 DNA reads TGCAGTGCTAGTCCCCCGGGAGCGAGCCCCAATGAGCAGTTCTTC. Protein product: CSASPPGASPNEQFF.

The chain has TRBV7-2 and TRBJ2-5, with 8 bases lining up with TRBD2. Losses at the gene ends were 4 bases for V and 5 bases for J; bases not matched to a gene: 6. Germline CDR1 reads SGHTA; CDR2 reads FQGNSA. The CDR3 spans 14 residues. CDR3 loop: CASSSPPGGETQYF. The CDR3 DNA reads TGTGCCAGCAGCTCCCCCCCGGGGGGGGAGACCCAGTACTTC.

This clone came up a few times. V gene TRBV5-4 combines with J gene TRBJ2-2; 15 nucleotides line up with TRBD2. The CDR3 is made up of 16 amino acids. Trimming cost V 2 bases and J 7 bases; bases outside gene matches: 3. Germline V gives CDR1 SGHNT, CDR2 YYREEE (reference sequence). The CDR3 DNA follows: TGTGCCAGCAGCTTAGGGACTAGCGGGAGGCTCGGGGAGCTGTTTTTT. Encoded protein: CASSLGTSGRLGELFF.

The V and J genes are TRBV2 and TRBJ2-1; TRBD2 aligns across 8 bases. Germline V gene data show CDR1 as SNHLY and CDR2 as FYNNEI. Trimming cost V 10 bases and J 0 bases; bases outside gene matches: 11. CDR3 length equals 16 residues. CDR3 sequence (DNA): TGTGCCACCCAGGGTGGCGGGAGGTTCTCCTACAATGAGCAGTTCTTC. It yields the protein CATQGGGRFSYNEQFF. The full variable domain, with the rest looked up from reference TRBV2 and TRBJ2-1, is EPEVTQTPSHQVTQMGQEVILRCVPISNHLYFYWYRQILGQKVEFLVSFYNNEISEKSEIFDDQFSVERPDGSNFTLKIRSTKLEDSAMYFCATQGGGRFSYNEQFFGPGTRLTVL.

This chain uses TRBV5-1 with TRBJ2-3; 8 bases map to TRBD2. V shed 6 bases, J shed 2 bases, and the junction held 17 bases outside the gene matches. CDR3 size: 18 residues. Germline CDR1 is SGHRS and CDR2 is YFSETQ. This CDR3 is CASTRQGPAGGFTDTQYF. The CDR3 bases are TGCGCCAGCACCCGTCAGGGTCCCGCGGGAGGTTTCACAGATACGCAGTATTTT. Looking up the rest from reference TRBV5-1 and TRBJ2-3 gives the full variable domain: KAGVTQTPRYLIKTRGQQVTLSCSPISGHRSVSWYQQTPGQGLQFLFEYFSETQRNKGNFPGRFSGRQFSNSRSEMNVSTLELGDSALYLCASTRQGPAGGFTDTQYFGPGTRLTVL.

V is TRBV28 and J is TRBJ2-7, with D possibly TRBD2 on 6 matching bases. Trimming stripped 3 bases from V and 3 bases from J, with 15 bases between. The germline V gene encodes CDR1 MDHEN and CDR2 SYDVKM. The CDR3 sequence is 15 residues long. Here the CDR3 DNA reads TGTGCCAGCAGTTTTCGAGGGAGGACCGTCTACGAGCAGTACTTC. It codes for CASSFRGRTVYEQYF.

This clone was counted only a few times. The gene calls are TRBV7-9 and TRBJ1-4; a possible D gene is TRBD1 (6 bases). The CDR3 is 13 amino acids. From germline, CDR1 is SEHNR and CDR2 FQNEAQ (reference sequence). The ends were cut back, 7 bases at V and 4 bases at J, with 10 bases in the middle. The CDR3 bases are TGTGCCAGCACCCGGGACAATAATGAAAAACTGTTTTTT. Translated, it gives CASTRDNNEKLFF.

The chain combines TRBV18 with TRBJ1-6; D call uncertain. The CDR3 runs to 17 residues. Looked up from germline, CDR1 is KGHSH and CDR2 is LQKENI. V was clipped by 2 bases and J by 9 bases, with 20 bases between them. CDR3 residues: CASSPTTTGISGSPLHF. The CDR3 region has the DNA TGTGCCAGCTCACCAACTACAACCGGGATATCAGGTTCACCCCTCCACTTT.

The V gene is TRBV10-2, the J gene TRBJ2-7, with 10 bases matching TRBD2. This CDR3 spans 16 amino acids. The J segment lost 7 bases and the V segment lost 0 bases, leaving 9 bases of the junction unmatched. Germline CDR1 WSHSY, CDR2 SAAADI. CDR3 DNA sequence: TGCGCCAGCAGTGAGTCGTTAGCGGGAGGACTAAGGGAGCAGTACTTC. Its protein is CASSESLAGGLREQYF.

The V call is TRBV6-2 or TRBV6-3, the J call TRBJ2-3; TRBD1 matches at 8 bases. In germline, CDR1 is MNHEY, CDR2 SVGEGT. The CDR3 is 14 amino acids. The junction had 7 bases not matched to a gene; V was cut back by 5 bases and J by 6 bases. CDR3 in DNA: TGTGCCAGCAGTGTGACAGGGGTTGGGGATACGCAGTATTTT. Translation: CASSVTGVGDTQYF.